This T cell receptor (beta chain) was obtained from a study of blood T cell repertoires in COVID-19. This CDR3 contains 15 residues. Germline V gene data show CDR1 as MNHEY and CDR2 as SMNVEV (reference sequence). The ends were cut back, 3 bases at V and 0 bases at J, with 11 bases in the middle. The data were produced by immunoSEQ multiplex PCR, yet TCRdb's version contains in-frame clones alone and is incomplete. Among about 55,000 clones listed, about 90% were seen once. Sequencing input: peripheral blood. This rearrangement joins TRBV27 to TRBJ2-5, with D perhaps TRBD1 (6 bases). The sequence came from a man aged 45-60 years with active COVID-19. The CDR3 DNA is TGTGCCAGCAGTTTTTCGGGGACAAACCAAGAGACCCAGTACTTC. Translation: CASSFSGTNQETQYF.